This TCR beta chain was captured by sequencing in a study of shared clonotypes between healthy human individuals. Whole-study findings and limits: The study found lower generation probabilities in non-shared clonotypes than in those shared by all four donors.

The DNA input per sorted-subset replicate PCR was roughly 0.2 ug, corresponding to 30,000 or so T cell genomes. In the source study's methods: ImmunoSEQ supplied junction-only sequences lacking quality scores, so filtering was different. The method was immunoSEQ multiplex PCR; TCRdb's version includes in-frame clones alone and lacks a portion of them. V and J calls and clone size are copied from that table; D and trimming were computed from the DNA. The sample yields about 2 million clones, over 85% seen once. Comments on this clone: Its antigen remains unknown. The sample contains more than one DNA sequence encoding this CDR3.

Naive CD8 cells comprised CD45RO-negative, CCR7-positively selected cells, excluding terminally differentiated effector memory CD45RA+ cells. All of the donors resided in Nashville, Tennessee, and each was a Caucasian adult. The sample consisted of naive CD8+ T cells sorted from blood. The clonotype comes from a man younger than 35 in good health.

CDR3: CASSYSSGSYEQYF. CDR3 nucleotides: TGTGCCAGCAGTTATAGTAGCGGCTCCTACGAGCAGTACTTC. The V and J genes are TRBV6-5 and TRBJ2-7, with a weak D call TRBD2 (6 bases). CDR1 is MNHEY and CDR2 is SVGAGI in the germline V gene. V shed 3 bases and J shed 0 bases, with 9 bases lying between them. The CDR3 extends over 14 amino acids.